This paragraph reports one T cell receptor beta chain. The sample originates from a study of blood T cell repertoires in COVID-19. At the level of the study: The study drew acute and convalescent COVID-19 samples from the United States, Italy and Spain. From T cells, B-cell-depleted T cells, or PBMCs came the material, which was cDNA or gDNA.

TCRdb's copy holds only in-frame clones and misses some; the assay was immunoSEQ multiplex PCR. The repertoire holds about 250,000 clones, with 75% to 90% as singletons. The CDR3 consists of 13 residues. Deletions cut 1 base from V and 9 bases from J, with 10 bases between. Germline CDR1 reads MDHEN; CDR2 reads SYDVKM. The specimen sequenced was PBMCs or T cells enriched from blood (not recorded which). This sequence joins TRBV28 and TRBJ1-3, with D unclear. This TCR was sampled from a woman aged 25 to 39 with acute COVID-19. In DNA, the CDR3 is TGTGCCAGCAGTTTATCTACCACCGTCACCATATATTTT. It specifies CASSLSTTVTIYF.